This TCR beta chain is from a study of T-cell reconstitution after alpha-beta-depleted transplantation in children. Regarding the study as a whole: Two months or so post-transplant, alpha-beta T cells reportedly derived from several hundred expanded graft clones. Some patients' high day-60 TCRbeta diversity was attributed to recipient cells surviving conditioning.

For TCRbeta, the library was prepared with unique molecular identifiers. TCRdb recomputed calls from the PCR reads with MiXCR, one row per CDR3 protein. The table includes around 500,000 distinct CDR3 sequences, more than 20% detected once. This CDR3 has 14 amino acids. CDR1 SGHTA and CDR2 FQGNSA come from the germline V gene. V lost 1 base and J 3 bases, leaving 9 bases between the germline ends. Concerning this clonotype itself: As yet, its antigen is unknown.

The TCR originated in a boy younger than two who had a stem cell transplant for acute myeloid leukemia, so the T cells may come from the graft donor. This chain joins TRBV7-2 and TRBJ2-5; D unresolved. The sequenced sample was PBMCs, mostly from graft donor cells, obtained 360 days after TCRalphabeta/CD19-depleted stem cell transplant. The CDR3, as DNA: TGTGCCAGCAGCTTAGATCGAGCCAAAGAGACCCAGTACTTC. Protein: CASSLDRAKETQYF.